The present TCR beta chain was sequenced within a study of glioma-infiltrating T cells after dendritic cell vaccination. Study-level points and caveats: The cohort had few patients with full blood and tumor sets. Higher TCR clonality did not directly relate to longer survival.

Regarding time point: after dendritic cell vaccination, including at tumor progression/relapse. Turning to this clone: What it binds is unknown.

Input was 2 to 2.5 ug genomic DNA, or all available if less. Primers: 60 V beta forward and 13 J beta reverse. TCRdb keeps only in-frame clones here, not all; method: immunoSEQ multiplex PCR. Of about 50,000 clones listed, approximately 90% are singletons. Sequenced here: blood, sampled after dendritic cell vaccination. This TCR came from a human donor with glioblastoma.

CDR3 loop: CASSQQVAGTLAEQYF. The CDR3, as DNA: TGCGCCAGCAGCCAACAAGTCGCGGGAACCTTGGCCGAGCAGTACTTC. The chain links TRBV4-1 to TRBJ2-7; a possible D gene is TRBD2 (6 bases). Germline V gives CDR1 MGHRA, CDR2 YSYEKL. The CDR3 covers 16 residues. V shed 2 bases and J shed 6 bases, with 20 bases lying between them.